This TCR beta chain was profiled in a study of cytomegalovirus exposure and HLA in healthy donors. Study-level results: Immune exposure was documented only through CMV serostatus. A link between a missense DCLRE1C variant and TCR beta V- and J-gene trimming emerged from a later analysis. Highest at DRB1 and lowest at HLA-C, TCR association rates differed among HLA loci in a later analysis. Through in vitro validation, a few CMV-associated chains were shown to be specific for CMV antigens.

In the case of this clone: Its antigen is as yet unknown.

The PCR used 60 Vbeta and 13 Jbeta primers. TCRdb's copy holds only in-frame clones and misses some; the assay was immunoSEQ multiplex PCR. The data hold more than 150,000 clones, with 75% to 85% observed a single time. The sequenced sample consisted of PBMCs. The sequence was collected from a woman under 40 in good health and CMV-seropositive.

The CDR3 coding sequence is TGTGCCAGCAGCCAAGGGGAGACAGGGAGTACTGAAGCTTTCTTT. Translated, it gives CASSQGETGSTEAFF. The V and J genes are TRBV4-2 and TRBJ1-1; 7 bases map to TRBD1. Germline V gene data show CDR1 as LGHNA and CDR2 as YNFKEQ. V lost 1 base, J lost 5 bases, and 7 bases stayed unmatched. This CDR3 is built from 15 residues.